The 17 T cell receptor beta chains below were found in one sample sequenced in a study of blood T cell repertoires in COVID-19. Profiled with immunoSEQ multiplex PCR; TCRdb holds only in-frame clones, not every one. The data show about 80,000 clones, with 60% to 80% seen just once and 16% held by the top ten. Sequenced: peripheral blood. Receptors originate from a man aged 65 to 79 with active or convalescent COVID-19.

The genes are TRBV5-6 and TRBJ2-7; D is possibly TRBD1 (6 bases). Trimming stripped 2 bases from V and 2 bases from J, with 17 bases between. The V gene's germline CDR1 is SGHDT and CDR2 YYEEEE. The CDR3 totals 16 residues. The DNA for the CDR3 is TGTGCCAGCAGCTTAACCTCCGGGACATATACCTACGAGCAGTACTTC. Its protein is CASSLTSGTYTYEQYF.

This chain links TRBV10-1 with TRBJ2-5, with a weak D call TRBD2 (5 bases). This CDR3 spans 12 amino acids. The germline gives CDR1 WNHNN, CDR2 SYGVQD (reference sequence). V was clipped by 8 bases and J by 5 bases, with 12 bases between them. The CDR3 spells CASSTGLETQYF. CDR3 coding DNA: TGCGCCAGCTCGACGGGGTTGGAGACCCAGTACTTC.

The chain joins TRBV30 to TRBJ1-2; TRBD1 agrees at 7 bases. V shed 0 bases, J shed 6 bases, and the junction held 10 bases outside the gene matches. The CDR3 contains 15 residues. Germline lookup yields CDR1 GTSNPN and CDR2 SVGIG (reference sequence). The CDR3: CAWSVLLGRGDGYTF. In nucleotides, the CDR3 is TGTGCCTGGAGTGTACTCCTTGGCAGGGGGGATGGCTACACCTTC.

The gene calls are TRBV27 and TRBJ2-1, with TRBD1 as a possible D gene (5 bases). Between the trimmed V and J ends, which lost 3 bases and 6 bases, there was a span of 15 bases. The CDR3 is made up of 15 amino acids. Germline V lookup: CDR1 MNHEY, CDR2 SMNVEV (reference sequence). The CDR3 protein is CASSFLDRKVNEQFF. CDR3 nucleotides: TGTGCCAGCAGTTTCTTAGACAGAAAGGTCAATGAGCAGTTCTTC.

The chain recombines TRBV5-1 with TRBJ2-7, with a possible D match to TRBD2 (7 bases). V lost 0 bases to trimming and J lost 5 bases, with 15 bases between them. Looked up from germline, CDR1 is SGHRS and CDR2 is YFSETQ. This CDR3 has 15 residues. CDR3 sequence (DNA): TGCGCCAGCAGCTTGGGGGCCCCGGGGGGCCACGAGCAGTACTTC. It encodes CASSLGAPGGHEQYF. The full variable domain, rest sourced from reference TRBV5-1 and TRBJ2-7, is KAGVTQTPRYLIKTRGQQVTLSCSPISGHRSVSWYQQTPGQGLQFLFEYFSETQRNKGNFPGRFSGRQFSNSRSEMNVSTLELGDSALYLCASSLGAPGGHEQYFGPGTRLTVT.

The chain links TRBV28 to TRBJ1-2; D might be TRBD1 (5 bases). The CDR3 runs 11 residues. V lost 7 bases and J 8 bases, leaving 11 bases between the germline ends. Germline CDR1 is MDHEN and CDR2 is SYDVKM. CDR3 in DNA: TGTGCCAGCACTCAGGGTTCGGGCTACACCTTC. It specifies CASTQGSGYTF.

The genes are TRBV30 and TRBJ1-5; D is perhaps TRBD1 (6 bases). With 0 bases removed from V and 2 bases from J, the gap between germline ends came to 11 bases. The V gene's germline CDR1 is GTSNPN and CDR2 SVGIG (reference sequence). The CDR3 is 15 amino acids. The CDR3 nucleotides read TGTGCCTGGAGTGTACGATCAGGGGGCAATCAGCCCCAGCATTTT. Its translation: CAWSVRSGGNQPQHF.

The V gene is TRBV7-9, the J gene TRBJ1-1; D is possibly TRBD1 (6 bases). Germline lookup yields CDR1 SEHNR and CDR2 FQNEAQ (reference sequence). The CDR3 is 14 amino acids. Trimming cost V 1 base and J 2 bases, with 8 bases left between them. The CDR3 loop reads CASSLGGLNTEAFF. For the CDR3, the DNA is TGTGCCAGCAGCTTAGGGGGGCTAAACACTGAAGCTTTCTTT.

This clone has just one count. V usage is TRBV5-1 and J usage is TRBJ1-1, with TRBD1 as a possible D gene (6 bases). CDR1 and CDR2 from the germline V gene are SGHRS and YFSETQ. Between the trimmed V and J ends, which lost 2 bases and 3 bases, there was a span of 11 bases. The CDR3 is 14 amino acids. The CDR3 DNA sequence: TGCGCCAGCAGCTTCACAGGGCTGCACACTGAAGCTTTCTTT. Translation gives CASSFTGLHTEAFF.

This sequence joins TRBV7-2 and TRBJ2-1; D call uncertain. V lost 1 base to trimming and J lost 6 bases, with 7 bases between them. This CDR3 is 13 amino acids long. CDR1 is SGHTA, CDR2 FQGNSA, per germline. CDR3 sequence reads: CASSLDRGNEQFF. CDR3 DNA sequence: TGTGCCAGCAGCTTAGACCGAGGCAATGAGCAGTTCTTC.

This clone was seen a handful of times. V is TRBV7-6 and J is TRBJ2-5, with 10 bases matching TRBD2. V shed 1 base, J shed 1 base, and the junction held 0 bases outside the gene matches. The germline V gene has CDR1 SGHVS and CDR2 FNYEAQ. This CDR3 region has 15 residues. The CDR3 DNA reads as TGTGCCAGCAGCTTAGGGACTAGCGGCCAAGAGACCCAGTACTTC. Translating it yields CASSLGTSGQETQYF.

The chain links TRBV2 to TRBJ2-1; D unclear. The germline V and J ends were trimmed by 7 bases and 7 bases, with 17 bases remaining between them. CDR3 length: 14 residues. Germline CDR1 and CDR2: SNHLY and FYNNEI. The chain's CDR3 is CASKQESLPNEQFF. DNA of the CDR3: TGTGCCAGCAAACAAGAATCCCTCCCTAATGAGCAGTTCTTC.

The rearrangement links TRBV5-4 to TRBJ1-4; 7 nucleotides line up with TRBD1. Trimming took 2 bases from V and 6 from J; bases not matched to a gene: 4. The V gene's germline CDR1 is SGHNT and CDR2 YYREEE (reference sequence). This CDR3 has 14 residues. CDR3 in amino acids: CASSFKGADEKLFF. The CDR3 DNA reads TGTGCCAGCAGCTTTAAGGGGGCTGATGAAAAACTGTTTTTT.

The chain employs TRBV30 and TRBJ1-5, with D hard to call. This CDR3 is 12 amino acids long. The V and J ends lost 0 bases and 7 bases respectively, with 7 bases between them. Germline values: CDR1 GTSNPN, CDR2 SVGIG (reference sequence). CDR3 nucleotide sequence: TGTGCCTGGAGTGTTTCAGGACAGCCCCAGCATTTT. The encoded protein is CAWSVSGQPQHF.

V and J are TRBV15 and TRBJ2-1; perhaps TRBD2 as D (5 bases). CDR3 length equals 16 residues. From germline, CDR1 is LNHNV and CDR2 YYDKDF (reference sequence). Trimming cost V 5 bases and J 5 bases, with 19 bases left between them. The CDR3 region has the DNA TGTGCCACCAGCGGGCGTGACAACCAGCGGCACAATGAGCAGTTCTTC. Translation: CATSGRDNQRHNEQFF. Looking up the rest from reference TRBV15 and TRBJ2-1 gives the full variable domain: DAMVIQNPRYQVTQFGKPVTLSCSQTLNHNVMYWYQQKSSQAPKLLFHYYDKDFNNEADTPDNFQSRRPNTSFCFLDIRSPGLGDTAMYLCATSGRDNQRHNEQFFGPGTRLTVL.

This clone was detected only a few times. The V and J genes are TRBV7-9 and TRBJ2-2; D is undetermined. Trimming left V 8 bases short and J 7 bases short, with 23 bases between. This CDR3 is 16 amino acids long. Germline CDR1 and CDR2: SEHNR and FQNEAQ (reference sequence). CDR3 region: CASEVNGAKSRGELFF. CDR3 nucleotide sequence: TGTGCCAGCGAGGTGAATGGCGCGAAGAGCCGCGGGGAGCTGTTTTTT.

This chain links TRBV19 with TRBJ1-3; no firm D call. Trimming took 7 bases from V and 3 from J, leaving 7 bases between them. The CDR3 extends over 12 amino acids. The germline V gene encodes CDR1 LNHDA and CDR2 SQIVND (reference sequence). In DNA form, the CDR3 reads TGTGCCAGTAAGGGAGATGGAAACACCATATATTTT. Translation gives CASKGDGNTIYF.